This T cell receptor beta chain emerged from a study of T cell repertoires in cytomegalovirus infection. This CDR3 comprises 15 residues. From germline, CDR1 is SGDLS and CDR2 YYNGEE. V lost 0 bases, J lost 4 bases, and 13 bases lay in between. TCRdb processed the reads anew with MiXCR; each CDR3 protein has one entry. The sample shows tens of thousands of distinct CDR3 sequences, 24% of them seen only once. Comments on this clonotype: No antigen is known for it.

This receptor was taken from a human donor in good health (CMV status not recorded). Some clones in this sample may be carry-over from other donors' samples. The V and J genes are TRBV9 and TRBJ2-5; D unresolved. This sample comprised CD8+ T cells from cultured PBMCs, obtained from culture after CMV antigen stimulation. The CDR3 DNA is TGTGCCAGCAGCGTAGCGGACGGTTCTGGAGAGACCCAGTACTTC. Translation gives CASSVADGSGETQYF.